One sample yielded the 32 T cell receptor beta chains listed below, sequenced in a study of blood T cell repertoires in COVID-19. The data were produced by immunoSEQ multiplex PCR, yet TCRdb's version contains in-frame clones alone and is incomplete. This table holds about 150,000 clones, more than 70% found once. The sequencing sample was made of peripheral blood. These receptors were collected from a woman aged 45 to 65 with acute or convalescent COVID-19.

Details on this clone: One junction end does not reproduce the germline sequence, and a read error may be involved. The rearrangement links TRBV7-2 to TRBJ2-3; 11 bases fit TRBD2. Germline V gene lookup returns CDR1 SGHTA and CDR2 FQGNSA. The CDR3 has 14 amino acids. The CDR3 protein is CASSLAGGTDTQYF. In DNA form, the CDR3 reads TGTGCCAGCAGCCTAGCGGGGGGAACAGATACGCAGTATTTT. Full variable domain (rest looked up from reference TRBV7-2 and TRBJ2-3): GAGVSQSPSNKVTEKGKDVELRCDPISGHTALYWYRQSLGQGLEFLIYFQGNSAPDKSGLPSDRFSAERTGGSVSTLTIQRTQQEDSAVYLCASSLAGGTDTQYFGPGTRLTVL.

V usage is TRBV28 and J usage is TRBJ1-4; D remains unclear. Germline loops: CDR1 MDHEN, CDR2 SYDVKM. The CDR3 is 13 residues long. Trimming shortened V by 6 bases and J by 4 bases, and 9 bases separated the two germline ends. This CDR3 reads CASSRSDNEKLFF. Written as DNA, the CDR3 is TGTGCCAGCAGCCGTTCAGATAATGAAAAACTGTTTTTT.

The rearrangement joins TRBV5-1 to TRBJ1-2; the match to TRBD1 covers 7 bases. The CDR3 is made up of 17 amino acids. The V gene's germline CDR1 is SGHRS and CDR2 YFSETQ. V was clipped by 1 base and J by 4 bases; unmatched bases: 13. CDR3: CASSLKATGTAFYGYTF. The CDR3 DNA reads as TGCGCCAGCAGCTTGAAAGCCACCGGGACAGCTTTCTATGGCTACACCTTC.

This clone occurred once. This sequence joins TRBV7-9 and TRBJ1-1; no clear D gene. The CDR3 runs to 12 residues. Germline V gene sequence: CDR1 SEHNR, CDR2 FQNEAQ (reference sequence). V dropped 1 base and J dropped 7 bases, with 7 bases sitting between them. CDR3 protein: CASSLGANEAFF. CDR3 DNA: TGTGCCAGCAGCTTAGGGGCCAATGAAGCTTTCTTT.

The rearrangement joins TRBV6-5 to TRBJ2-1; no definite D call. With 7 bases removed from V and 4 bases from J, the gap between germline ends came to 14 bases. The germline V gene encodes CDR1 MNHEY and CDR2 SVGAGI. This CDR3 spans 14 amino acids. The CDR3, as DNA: TGTGCCAGCACCCAGTCAAGTCAGTACAATGAGCAGTTCTTC. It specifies CASTQSSQYNEQFF.

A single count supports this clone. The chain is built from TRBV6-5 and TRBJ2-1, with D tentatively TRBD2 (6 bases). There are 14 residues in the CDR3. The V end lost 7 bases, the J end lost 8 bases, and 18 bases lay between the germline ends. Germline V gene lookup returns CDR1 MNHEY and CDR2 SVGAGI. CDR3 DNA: TGTGCCAGCAAAGGAATGGGGGGTAAGGATGAGCAGTTCTTC. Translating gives CASKGMGGKDEQFF.

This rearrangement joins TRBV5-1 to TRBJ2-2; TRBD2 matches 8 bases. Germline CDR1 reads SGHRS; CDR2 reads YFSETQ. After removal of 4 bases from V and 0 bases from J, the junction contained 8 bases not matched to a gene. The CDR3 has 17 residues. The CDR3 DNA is TGCGCCAGCAGCCCGCTACTAGCGGACGCGAACACCGGGGAGCTGTTTTTT. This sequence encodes CASSPLLADANTGELFF.

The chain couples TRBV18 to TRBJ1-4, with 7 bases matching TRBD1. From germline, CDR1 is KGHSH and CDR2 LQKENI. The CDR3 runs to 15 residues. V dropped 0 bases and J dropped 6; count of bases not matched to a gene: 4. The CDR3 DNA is TGTGCCAGCTCACCACCGCCCGGACAGGATGAAAAACTGTTTTTT. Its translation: CASSPPPGQDEKLFF.

CDR3 DNA sequence: TGTGCCAGCAGCTGGGGACAGGGGGCCACTGAAGCTTTCTTT. Amino acids: CASSWGQGATEAFF. V gene TRBV3-1 (or the pseudogene TRBV3-2) combines with J gene TRBJ1-1, with 12 nucleotides matching TRBD1. CDR3 size: 14 residues. Germline V gene lookup returns CDR1 LGHDT and CDR2 YNNKEL (reference sequence). V lost 5 bases, J lost 4 bases, and 2 bases stayed unmatched.

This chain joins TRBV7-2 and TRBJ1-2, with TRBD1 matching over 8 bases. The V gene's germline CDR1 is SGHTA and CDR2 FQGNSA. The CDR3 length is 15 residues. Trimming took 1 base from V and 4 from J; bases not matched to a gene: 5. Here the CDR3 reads CASSLEQGVTYGYTF. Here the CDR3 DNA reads TGTGCCAGCAGCTTAGAACAGGGGGTGACCTATGGCTACACCTTC.

In DNA, the CDR3 is TGTGCCAGCAGCGGCGACTACTCGGAGACCCAGTACTTC. This codes for CASSGDYSETQYF. The genes are TRBV7-2 and TRBJ2-5, with D possibly being TRBD2 (5 bases). V gave up 5 bases and J gave up 5 bases, with 12 bases separating them. The CDR3 contains 13 residues. CDR1 SGHTA and CDR2 FQGNSA come from the germline V gene.

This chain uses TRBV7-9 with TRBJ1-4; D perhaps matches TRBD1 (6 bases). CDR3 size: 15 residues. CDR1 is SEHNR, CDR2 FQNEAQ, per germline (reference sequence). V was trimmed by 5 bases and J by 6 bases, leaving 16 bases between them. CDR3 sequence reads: CASSPGVSNYEKLFF. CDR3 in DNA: TGTGCCAGCAGCCCAGGGGTCTCCAACTATGAAAAACTGTTTTTT.

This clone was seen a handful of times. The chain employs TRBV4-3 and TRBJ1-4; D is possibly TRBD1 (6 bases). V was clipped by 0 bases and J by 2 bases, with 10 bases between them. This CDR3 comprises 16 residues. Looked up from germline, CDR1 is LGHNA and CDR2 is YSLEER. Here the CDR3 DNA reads TGCGCCAGCAGCCAAGATTCAAGGGGGACTAATGAAAAACTGTTTTTT. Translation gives CASSQDSRGTNEKLFF.

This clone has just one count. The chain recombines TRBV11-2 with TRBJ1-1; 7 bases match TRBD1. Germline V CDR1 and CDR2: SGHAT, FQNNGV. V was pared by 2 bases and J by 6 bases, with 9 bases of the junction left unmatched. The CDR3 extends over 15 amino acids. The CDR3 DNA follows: TGTGCCAGCAGCTTACTTCAGGGGGAAAGGGCTGAAGCTTTCTTT. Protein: CASSLLQGERAEAFF.

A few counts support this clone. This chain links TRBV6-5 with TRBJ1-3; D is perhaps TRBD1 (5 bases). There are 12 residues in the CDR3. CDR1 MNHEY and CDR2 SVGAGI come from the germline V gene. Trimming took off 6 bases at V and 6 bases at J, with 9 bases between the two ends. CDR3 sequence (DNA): TGTGCCAGCAGGGTAGGGGAAAACACCATATATTTT. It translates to CASRVGENTIYF.

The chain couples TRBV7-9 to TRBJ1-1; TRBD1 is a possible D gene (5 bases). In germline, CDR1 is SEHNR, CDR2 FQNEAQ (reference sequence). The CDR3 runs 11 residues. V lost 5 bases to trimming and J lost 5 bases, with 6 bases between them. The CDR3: CASSRQTEAFF. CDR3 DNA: TGTGCCAGCAGCAGACAGACTGAAGCTTTCTTT.

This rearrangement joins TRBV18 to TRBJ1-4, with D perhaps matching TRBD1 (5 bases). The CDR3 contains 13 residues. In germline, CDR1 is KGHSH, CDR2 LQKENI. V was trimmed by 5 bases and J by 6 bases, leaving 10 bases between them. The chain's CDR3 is CASSEGVDEKLFF. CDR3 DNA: TGTGCCAGCTCAGAAGGGGTAGATGAAAAACTGTTTTTT.

DNA for the CDR3: TGTGCCAGCAGAAGACAGGGGTCGGACACCGGGGAGCTGTTTTTT. This translates into CASRRQGSDTGELFF. This chain connects TRBV13 to TRBJ2-2; 8 bases map to TRBD1. This CDR3 comprises 15 residues. Germline-derived CDR1 and CDR2 are PRHDT and FYEKMQ (reference sequence). V lost 6 bases to trimming and J lost 3 bases; unmatched junction nucleotides: 6.

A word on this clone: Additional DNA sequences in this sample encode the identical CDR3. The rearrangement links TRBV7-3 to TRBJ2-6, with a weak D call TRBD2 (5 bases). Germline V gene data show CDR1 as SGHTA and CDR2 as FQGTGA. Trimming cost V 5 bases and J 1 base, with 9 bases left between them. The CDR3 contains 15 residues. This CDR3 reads CASSPGSSGANVLTF. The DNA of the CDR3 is TGTGCCAGCAGCCCGGGGTCTTCTGGGGCCAACGTCCTGACTTTC.

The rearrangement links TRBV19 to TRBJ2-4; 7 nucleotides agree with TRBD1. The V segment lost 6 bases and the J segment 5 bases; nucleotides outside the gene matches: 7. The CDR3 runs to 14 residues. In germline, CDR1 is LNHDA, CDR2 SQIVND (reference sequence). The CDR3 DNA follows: TGTGCCAGTAGCATTACAGGGGTCGAAAACATTCAGTACTTC. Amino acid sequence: CASSITGVENIQYF.

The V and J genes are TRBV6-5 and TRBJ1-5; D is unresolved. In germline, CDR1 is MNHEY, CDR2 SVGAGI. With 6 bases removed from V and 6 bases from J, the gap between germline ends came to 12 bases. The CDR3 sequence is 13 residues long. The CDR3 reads CASRTQAGQPQHF. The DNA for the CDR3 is TGTGCCAGCAGAACCCAGGCGGGTCAGCCCCAGCATTTT.

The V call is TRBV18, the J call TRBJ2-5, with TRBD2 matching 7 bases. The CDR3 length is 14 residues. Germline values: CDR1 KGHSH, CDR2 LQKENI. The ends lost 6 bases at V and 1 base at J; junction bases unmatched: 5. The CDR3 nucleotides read TGTGCCAGCTCCCCGCGGGGGAGCCAAGAGACCCAGTACTTC. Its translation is CASSPRGSQETQYF.

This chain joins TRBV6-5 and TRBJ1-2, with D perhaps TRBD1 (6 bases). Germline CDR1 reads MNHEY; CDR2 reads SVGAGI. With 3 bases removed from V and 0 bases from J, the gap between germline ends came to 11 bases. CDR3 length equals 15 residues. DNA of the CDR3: TGTGCCAGCAGTTATCGGGACACGTCTAACTATGGCTACACCTTC. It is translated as CASSYRDTSNYGYTF.

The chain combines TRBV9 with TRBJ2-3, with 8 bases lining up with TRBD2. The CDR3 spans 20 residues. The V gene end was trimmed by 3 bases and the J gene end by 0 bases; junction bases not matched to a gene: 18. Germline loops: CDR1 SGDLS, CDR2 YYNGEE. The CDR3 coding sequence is TGTGCCAGCAGCGCACGGGCTTTTGAGCGGGGGCCTTCTAGCACAGATACGCAGTATTTT. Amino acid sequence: CASSARAFERGPSSTDTQYF.

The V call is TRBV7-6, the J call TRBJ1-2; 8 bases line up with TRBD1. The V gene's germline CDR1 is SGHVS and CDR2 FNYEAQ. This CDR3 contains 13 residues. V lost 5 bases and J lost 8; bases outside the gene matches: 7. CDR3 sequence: CASSPGQVGGYTF. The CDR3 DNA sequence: TGTGCCAGCAGCCCGGGACAGGTGGGAGGCTACACCTTC.

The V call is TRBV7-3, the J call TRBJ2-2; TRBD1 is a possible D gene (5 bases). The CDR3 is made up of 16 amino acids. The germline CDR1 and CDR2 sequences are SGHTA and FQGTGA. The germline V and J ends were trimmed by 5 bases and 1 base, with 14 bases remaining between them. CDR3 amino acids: CASSQDQGLNTGELFF. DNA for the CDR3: TGTGCCAGCAGCCAAGACCAGGGTTTGAACACCGGGGAGCTGTTTTTT.

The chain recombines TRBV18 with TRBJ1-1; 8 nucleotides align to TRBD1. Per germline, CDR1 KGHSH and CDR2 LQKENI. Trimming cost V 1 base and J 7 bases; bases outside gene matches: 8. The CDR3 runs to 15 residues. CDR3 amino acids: CASSPRVQGAVEAFF. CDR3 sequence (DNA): TGTGCCAGCTCACCACGGGTTCAGGGGGCGGTTGAAGCTTTCTTT.

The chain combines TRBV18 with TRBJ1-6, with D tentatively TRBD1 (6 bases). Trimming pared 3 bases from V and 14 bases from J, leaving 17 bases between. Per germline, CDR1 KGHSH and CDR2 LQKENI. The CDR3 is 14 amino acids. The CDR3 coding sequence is TGTGCCAGCTCACCCCCGAGGGACAACGGGGCCCTCCACTTT. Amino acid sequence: CASSPPRDNGALHF.

The CDR3 loop reads CASSLSLDRYGYTF. DNA of the CDR3: TGTGCCAGCAGCTTAAGCTTAGACAGATATGGCTACACCTTC. The genes are TRBV11-1 and TRBJ1-2, with D perhaps TRBD1 (5 bases). CDR1 and CDR2 from the germline V gene are SGHAT and FQDESV (reference sequence). The CDR3 has 14 residues. Trimming removed 2 bases from V and 5 bases from J, with 12 bases in between.

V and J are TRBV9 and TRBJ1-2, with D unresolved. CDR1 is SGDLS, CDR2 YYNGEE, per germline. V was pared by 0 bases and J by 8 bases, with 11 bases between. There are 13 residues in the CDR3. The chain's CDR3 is CASSVGMPGGYTF. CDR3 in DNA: TGTGCCAGCAGCGTAGGGATGCCCGGGGGCTACACCTTC.

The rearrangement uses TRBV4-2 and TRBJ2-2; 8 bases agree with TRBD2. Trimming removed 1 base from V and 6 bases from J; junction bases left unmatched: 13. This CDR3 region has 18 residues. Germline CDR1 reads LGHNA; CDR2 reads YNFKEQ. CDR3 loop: CASSQGKPGLARPGELFF. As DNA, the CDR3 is TGTGCCAGCAGCCAAGGAAAGCCTGGACTAGCAAGACCCGGGGAGCTGTTTTTT.

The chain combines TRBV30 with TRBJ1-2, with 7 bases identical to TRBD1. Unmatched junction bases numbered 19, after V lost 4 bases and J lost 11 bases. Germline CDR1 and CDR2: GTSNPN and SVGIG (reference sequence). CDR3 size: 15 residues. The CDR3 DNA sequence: TGTGCCTGGACCACATTACAGGGGACGGTCCTGGGATACACCTTC. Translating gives CAWTTLQGTVLGYTF. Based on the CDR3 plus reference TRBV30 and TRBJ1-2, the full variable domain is SQTIHQWPATLVQPVGSPLSLECTVEGTSNPNLYWYRQAAGRGLQLLFYSVGIGQISSEVPQNLSASRPQDRQFILSSKKLLLSDSGFYLCAWTTLQGTVLGYTFGSGTRLTVV.